The rows below give T cell receptor beta chains drawn from one sample of a study of blood T cell repertoires in COVID-19. Method: immunoSEQ multiplex PCR; TCRdb's copy keeps in-frame clones and lacks some. The table includes about 170,000 clones, over 70% detected once. Specimen: PBMCs or T cells enriched from blood (not recorded which). The source is a woman between 45 and 60 years old in a cohort exposed to, infected with or recovered from COVID-19 (not recorded which). CDR3s include the opening cysteine and the closing phenylalanine or tryptophan. D genes are given only for firm matches. Only some rows state a clone size, as once, few, many or a class for expanded clones.

d_gene,j_gene,v_gene,abundance,CDR3aa,CDR3nt
.,TRBJ1-1,TRBV10-2,.,CASSESRGTEAFF,TGCGCCAGCAGTGAGTCGAGGGGGACTGAAGCTTTCTTT
TRBD1,TRBJ1-2,TRBV3-1/TRBV3-2,.,CASKLGQGFGYTF,TGTGCCAGCAAACTAGGACAGGGGTTTGGCTACACCTTC
.,TRBJ2-7,TRBV5-1,.,CASSSPEGYEQYF,TGCGCCAGCAGCTCGCCGGAGGGGTACGAGCAGTACTTC
.,TRBJ1-6,TRBV27,.,CASSLSEVPNSPLHF,TGTGCCAGCAGTTTATCGGAGGTTCCCAATTCACCCCTCCACTTT
.,TRBJ2-6,TRBV5-8,few,CASSMGGSGANVLTF,TGTGCCAGCAGTATGGGGGGCTCTGGGGCCAACGTCCTGACTTTC
.,TRBJ1-5,TRBV28,.,CASGRLGGRQPQHF,TGTGCCAGCGGTCGTCTTGGGGGGAGGCAGCCCCAGCATTTT
.,TRBJ2-7,TRBV30,.,CAGLRTTSYEQYF,TGTGCTGGCCTCAGGACTACTTCCTACGAGCAGTACTTC
.,TRBJ2-1,TRBV7-2,.,CASSSQGYNEQFF,TGTGCCAGCAGCTCCCAGGGGTACAATGAGCAGTTCTTC
.,TRBJ1-1,TRBV20-1,.,CSASSVLNTEAFF,TGCAGTGCTAGTTCGGTCCTGAACACTGAAGCTTTCTTT
TRBD1,TRBJ2-3,TRBV27,.,CASRTEGQPYPDTQYF,TGTGCCAGCAGAACCGAGGGACAGCCCTACCCAGATACGCAGTATTTT
TRBD1,TRBJ2-6,TRBV27,.,CASSSPARGPSSGANVLTF,TGTGCCAGCAGTTCCCCAGCAAGGGGGCCGAGCTCTGGGGCCAACGTCCTGACTTTC
.,TRBJ2-1,TRBV28,medium-sized,CASSLRRESEQFF,TGTGCCAGCAGTTTGAGAAGGGAGAGCGAGCAGTTCTTC
.,TRBJ2-7,TRBV20-1,.,CSARLGQGAWF,TGCAGTGCTAGGCTGGGGCAGGGTGCTTGGTTC
TRBD1,TRBJ1-6,TRBV27,.,CASSLRWTGISSPLHF,TGTGCCAGCAGTTTACGATGGACAGGGATCAGTTCACCCCTCCACTTT
TRBD2,TRBJ2-3,TRBV18,once,CASSPKTSGSSTDTQYF,TGTGCCAGCTCACCAAAAACTAGCGGGTCAAGCACAGATACGCAGTATTTT
.,TRBJ2-7,TRBV18,few,CASSPGATGGGQYF,TGTGCCAGCTCCCCCGGAGCGACCGGTGGTGGGCAGTACTTC
.,TRBJ2-7,TRBV12-3/TRBV12-4,.,CASSPDRYEQYF,TGTGCCAGCAGCCCCGACAGATACGAGCAGTACTTC
.,TRBJ1-2,TRBV4-2,.,CASSQDLAREFNGYTF,TGTGCCAGCAGCCAAGATCTGGCCAGGGAATTTAATGGCTACACCTTC
TRBD2,TRBJ2-6,TRBV5-6,.,CASSLSGTGANVLTF,TGTGCCAGCAGCTTGAGCGGGACTGGGGCCAACGTCCTGACTTTC
.,TRBJ2-5,TRBV5-1,once,CASSLALDTFQYF,TGCGCCAGCAGCTTGGCCTTGGACACTTTCCAGTACTTC
.,TRBJ1-1,TRBV11-2,.,CASSSFMNTEAFF,TGTGCCAGCAGCTCATTCATGAACACTGAAGCTTTCTTT
TRBD1,TRBJ1-1,TRBV2,.,CASRGQGGRDTEAFF,TGTGCCAGCAGAGGACAGGGTGGGAGGGACACTGAAGCTTTCTTT
TRBD1,TRBJ2-4,TRBV28,.,CASSITGTGGRDIQYF,TGTGCCAGCAGTATCACCGGGACAGGGGGCCGTGACATTCAGTACTTC
.,TRBJ1-1,TRBV3-1/TRBV3-2,.,CASSPTSGSDTEAFF,TGTGCCAGCAGCCCAACCTCCGGGTCGGACACTGAAGCTTTCTTT
.,TRBJ2-3,TRBV4-3,.,CASSQERRDTQYF,TGCGCCAGCAGCCAAGAGAGGAGGGATACGCAGTATTTT
.,TRBJ2-3,TRBV7-9,.,CASSPGAGSDTQYF,TGTGCCAGCAGCCCTGGGGCGGGATCAGATACGCAGTATTTT
.,TRBJ2-1,TRBV14,.,CASSQVYEQFF,TGTGCCAGCAGCCAAGTATATGAGCAGTTCTTC
.,TRBJ1-5,TRBV19,.,CASKPENNQPQHF,TGTGCCTCCAAACCGGAGAACAATCAGCCCCAGCATTTT